Following are 17 T cell receptor beta chains from one sample sequenced in a study of early T cells in non-severe SARS-CoV-2 infection. Each CDR3 protein gets one entry after TCRdb re-called the 5' RACE reads with MiXCR. The top ten hold approximately 12% of the sample, which has tens of thousands of distinct CDR3 sequences, around 11% seen once. The starting material was whole blood, obtained at baseline. The receptors were gathered from an adult who was a healthcare worker with PCR-confirmed SARS-CoV-2 infection or an uninfected control (not recorded which).

This clonotype was seen a few times. This chain connects TRBV29-1 to TRBJ2-3; TRBD2 matches at 10 bases. V dropped 4 bases and J dropped 10; count of bases not matched to a gene: 11. The germline V gene encodes CDR1 SQVTM and CDR2 ANQGSEA. The CDR3 is made up of 14 amino acids. In nucleotides, the CDR3 is TGCAGCGTTGCTCTAGCGGGGGCTCTAGCAGCGCAGTATTTT. Translating gives CSVALAGALAAQYF.

The chain employs TRBV7-6 and TRBJ2-5; 8 bases map to TRBD1. The CDR3 runs to 14 residues. Germline lookup yields CDR1 SGHVS and CDR2 FNYEAQ. J gave up 4 bases and V 5 bases, and 6 bases lay outside the gene matches. The CDR3 loop reads CASSVTGTGETQYF. The CDR3 bases are TGTGCCAGCAGCGTTACCGGGACAGGAGAGACCCAGTACTTC.

This clonotype was observed many times. The genes are TRBV29-1 and TRBJ2-7; 7 bases are a match to TRBD2. The trim removed 7 bases at V and 4 bases at J, leaving 16 bases unmatched. CDR1 is SQVTM, CDR2 ANQGSEA, per germline. This CDR3 region has 15 residues. The CDR3 here is CSAGGSGGILYEQYF. CDR3 DNA: TGCAGCGCGGGAGGCTCAGGAGGGATCCTATACGAGCAGTACTTC.

This clonotype has just one count. The chain combines TRBV9 with TRBJ2-7; 7 bases align to TRBD1. The CDR3 has 14 residues. Germline V gives CDR1 SGDLS, CDR2 YYNGEE. Germline trimming cut 0 bases from V and 4 bases from J; bases unmatched to any gene: 4. The DNA of the CDR3 is TGTGCCAGCAGCGTAGGAGTACAGGGGTACGAGCAGTACTTC. It encodes CASSVGVQGYEQYF.

The chain couples TRBV27 to TRBJ2-3, with 13 bases fitting TRBD2. The ends lost 8 bases at V and 3 bases at J; junction bases unmatched: 5. The CDR3 covers 15 residues. CDR1 is MNHEY, CDR2 SMNVEV, per germline (reference sequence). The CDR3 bases are TGTGCCAGCCGAGGACTAGCGGGGGTTACAGATACGCAGTATTTT. It codes for CASRGLAGVTDTQYF.

This clonotype was seen a few times. This sequence joins TRBV6-5 and TRBJ1-1; TRBD1 is a possible D gene (6 bases). The CDR3 has 15 residues. V lost 5 bases, J lost 4 bases, and 17 bases lay in between. Per the germline V gene, CDR1 is MNHEY and CDR2 is SVGAGI. In nucleotides, the CDR3 is TGTGCCAGCAGTCGTGGGACGACAGGTCCCACTGAAGCTTTCTTT. Its protein is CASSRGTTGPTEAFF.

The rearrangement links TRBV2 to TRBJ2-7; a weak D match, TRBD1 (5 bases). The CDR3 contains 14 residues. The V end was cut by 5 bases, the J end by 3 bases, with 14 bases between. Germline CDR1 and CDR2: SNHLY and FYNNEI. DNA for the CDR3: TGTGCCAGCAGTTTGGGGCAGCCAGTCTACGAGCAGTACTTC. This sequence encodes CASSLGQPVYEQYF.

This clonotype was seen only a few times. The gene calls are TRBV7-9 and TRBJ1-2; D is perhaps TRBD1 (6 bases). V was pared by 3 bases and J by 4 bases, with 15 bases between. The CDR3 is 15 amino acids. The germline V gene encodes CDR1 SEHNR and CDR2 FQNEAQ (reference sequence). The CDR3 region is CASSLGAADLYGYTF. The DNA of the CDR3 is TGTGCCAGCAGCTTGGGGGCGGCGGACCTCTATGGCTACACCTTC. Drawing the rest from reference TRBV7-9 and TRBJ1-2, the complete variable domain is DTGVSQNPRHKITKRGQNVTFRCDPISEHNRLYWYRQTLGQGPEFLTYFQNEAQLEKSRLLSDRFSAERPKGSFSTLEIQRTEQGDSAMYLCASSLGAADLYGYTFGSGTRLTVV.

This clonotype was counted between two and nine times. This chain joins TRBV20-1 and TRBJ2-1; TRBD1 agrees at 12 bases. Germline lookup yields CDR1 DFQATT and CDR2 SNEGSKA (reference sequence). The V and J ends lost 0 bases and 9 bases, in that order; junction bases with no gene match: 6. The CDR3 loop spans 15 amino acids. CDR3 coding DNA: TGCAGTGCTAGAGATCCGGGACAGGGGGCTAGTGAGCAGTTCTTC. It codes for CSARDPGQGASEQFF.

This clonotype was seen ten or more times. The chain uses TRBV6-5 and TRBJ2-5; perhaps TRBD1 as D (6 bases). The CDR3 length is 15 residues. CDR1 and CDR2 (germline): MNHEY, SVGAGI. Trimming shortened V by 5 bases and J by 5 bases, and 18 bases separated the two germline ends. This CDR3 is CASSRTGSGAETQYF. The DNA of the CDR3 is TGTGCCAGCAGTCGTACAGGGTCAGGTGCGGAGACCCAGTACTTC.

This clonotype was counted only a few times. V and J are TRBV6-6 and TRBJ2-3, with D hard to call. The V gene lost 8 bases and the J gene lost 0 bases, with 21 bases spanning the gap. Germline lookup yields CDR1 MNHNY and CDR2 SVGAGI (reference sequence). The CDR3 extends over 17 amino acids. CDR3 sequence (DNA): TGTGCCAGCCCCCCTCCGTCGGCCCAACTAAGCACAGATACGCAGTATTTT. The encoded protein is CASPPPSAQLSTDTQYF.

The chain uses TRBV7-9 and TRBJ1-4; D unresolved. The length of the CDR3 is 12 residues. Germline V gene lookup returns CDR1 SEHNR and CDR2 FQNEAQ (reference sequence). Deletions cut 5 bases from V and 8 bases from J, with 9 bases between. The CDR3 coding sequence is TGTGCCAGCAGCAAAGAGGCAGAAAAACTGTTTTTT. Its protein product is CASSKEAEKLFF.

The chain combines TRBV4-1 with TRBJ2-2, with 7 nucleotides matching TRBD1. Looked up from germline, CDR1 is MGHRA and CDR2 is YSYEKL. Trimming removed 2 bases from V and 8 bases from J; junction bases left unmatched: 8. The CDR3 has 15 residues. This CDR3 reads CASSQLLKGAGELFF. CDR3 in DNA: TGCGCCAGCAGCCAATTGCTCAAGGGGGCGGGGGAGCTGTTTTTT.

This clonotype was detected ten times or more. The chain carries TRBV6-6 and TRBJ1-5, with 9 bases aligning to TRBD1. CDR3 size: 14 residues. Trimming at V came to 10 bases and at J to 2 bases, leaving 6 bases not matched to a gene. CDR1 is MNHNY, CDR2 SVGAGI, per germline (reference sequence). CDR3 region: CAIQTGGGNQPQHF. CDR3 DNA sequence: TGTGCCATCCAGACAGGGGGAGGCAATCAGCCCCAGCATTTT.

This sequence joins TRBV29-1 and TRBJ2-2; no firm D call. In germline, CDR1 is SQVTM, CDR2 ANQGSEA. The length of the CDR3 is 13 residues. V lost 1 base to trimming and J lost 0 bases, with 3 bases between them. CDR3 in amino acids: CSVEGSNTGELFF. As DNA, the CDR3 is TGCAGCGTTGAAGGTTCGAACACCGGGGAGCTGTTTTTT.

This clonotype appeared many times. The chain combines TRBV2 with TRBJ2-1, with D maybe TRBD2 (6 bases). Germline V gives CDR1 SNHLY, CDR2 FYNNEI. CDR3 size: 15 residues. V gave up 4 bases and J gave up 1 base, with 11 bases separating them. As DNA, the CDR3 is TGTGCCAGCAGTGTCGGGGGAGCTTCCTACAATGAGCAGTTCTTC. It translates to CASSVGGASYNEQFF.

The rearrangement links TRBV6-2 or TRBV6-3 to TRBJ1-6, with 7 positions matching TRBD1. Trimming cost V 0 bases and J 8 bases; bases outside gene matches: 4. Germline V gives CDR1 MNHEY, CDR2 SVGEGT. The CDR3 totals 15 residues. For the CDR3, the DNA is TGTGCCAGCAGTTACTCGACAGGGAGAGATTCACCCCTCCACTTT. Translated, it gives CASSYSTGRDSPLHF.